This TCR beta chain was obtained from a study of shared clonotypes between healthy human individuals. The table came from immunoSEQ multiplex PCR; TCRdb's copy has only in-frame clones and leaves some out. The profile shows millions of clones, more than 80% of them singletons. With V trimmed by 2 bases and J by 6 bases, 7 bases remained unmatched. The CDR3 length is 16 residues. CDR1 is SGHRS, CDR2 YFSETQ, per germline. The sequenced sample consisted of naive CD4+ T cells from PBMCs. Subset meaning: CD45RA+ positively selected. The V and J genes are TRBV5-1 and TRBJ2-1; 11 nucleotides align to TRBD2. This clonotype was sampled from a man aged 18 to 30 in good health. Some clones in this sample may be carry-over from other donors' samples. CDR3: CASSFLAGGSTNEQFF. The DNA for the CDR3 is TGCGCCAGCAGCTTCTTAGCGGGGGGGTCTACCAATGAGCAGTTCTTC.